This T cell receptor (beta chain) was obtained from a study of human thymus T cells. General study results and limits: Among unrelated individuals, related research reported thymic repertoires that overlapped highly. Thymic and blood repertoires appeared to carry a bias in their V and J gene usage.

The thymus was resected at corrective cardiac surgery. TCRdb's table, derived via immunoSEQ multiplex PCR, lists solely in-frame clones and lacks some. The sample consists of some 80,000 clones, around 96% of them appearing once. Comments on this clone: Antigen: not known.

The receptor was isolated from a boy in the first two years of life with a congenital heart defect but otherwise immunologically healthy. Sequencing was performed on thymus tissue.

CDR3 in amino acids: CSVVGQGPTDTQYF. CDR3 in DNA: TGCAGCGTTGTGGGGCAGGGCCCCACAGATACGCAGTATTTT. The rearrangement joins TRBV29-1 to TRBJ2-3, with D possibly matching TRBD1 (5 bases). The V end was cut by 4 bases, the J end by 2 bases, with 13 bases between. CDR1 and CDR2 from the germline V gene are SQVTM and ANQGSEA. The CDR3 runs 14 residues.